The clone carrying this TCR beta chain was found once. The antigen is unknown. This entry belongs to a study of shared clonotypes between healthy human individuals. Running of the assay took place at deep level. Assay used: immunoSEQ multiplex PCR; TCRdb lists only in-frame clones, some missing. This sample has hundreds of thousands of clones; over 65% occur once, and the top ten carry 1.5% to 2%. Splitting the CD4+ cells yielded a CD45RA+ naive subset and a CD45RA-negative memory subset. J lost 0 bases, V lost 4 bases, and 1 base had no gene match. Germline V CDR1 and CDR2: MGHRA, YSYEKL. CDR3 size: 15 residues. Study-level results: Sampling covered blood only; tissue repertoires likely differ.

The sequenced material came from memory CD4+ T cells sorted from blood. Subset defined: CD45RA-negative fraction. The rearrangement links TRBV4-1 to TRBJ2-2; 8 bases are shared with TRBD1. This clonotype was sampled from a woman in her 30s in good health. CDR3 sequence reads: CASSRQGSNTGELFF. The CDR3 DNA reads TGCGCCAGCAGCCGACAGGGGTCGAACACCGGGGAGCTGTTTTTT.